The 17 T cell receptor beta chains presented below share a single source sample, sequenced in a study of shared clonotypes between healthy human individuals. The table came from immunoSEQ multiplex PCR; TCRdb's copy has only in-frame clones and leaves some out. The sample lists 1,500,000 or so clones; 97% to 99% were seen once. Sequencing was done on a sample of naive CD4+ T cells sorted from blood. As for subset: CD45RA+ positively selected. These receptors originate from a man aged 25 to 40 in good health.

This chain connects TRBV29-1 to TRBJ2-1; D is possibly TRBD2 (5 bases). Germline V lookup: CDR1 SQVTM, CDR2 ANQGSEA. V was cut by 7 bases and J by 10 bases, with 20 bases left in between. The CDR3 is 13 residues long. The CDR3 sequence is CSGGAGPGGEQFF. The CDR3 DNA is TGCAGCGGCGGCGCTGGACCGGGCGGGGAGCAGTTCTTC.

The J gene is TRBJ2-1, the V gene TRBV7-8, with 11 bases fitting TRBD2. Germline CDR1 SGHVS, CDR2 FQNEAQ. V gave up 5 bases and J gave up 2 bases; unmatched junction bases: 8. This CDR3 region has 17 residues. CDR3 bases: TGTGCCAGCAGCACAGGACTAGCGGGCTTACCCTACAATGAGCAGTTCTTC. Its translation: CASSTGLAGLPYNEQFF.

The V call is TRBV7-2, the J call TRBJ2-4; weak D call: TRBD1 (6 bases). CDR1 and CDR2 from the germline V gene are SGHTA and FQGNSA. The CDR3 is made up of 14 amino acids. V was cut by 4 bases and J by 5 bases, with 12 bases left in between. The CDR3 loop reads CASSSQRTENIQYF. In DNA, the CDR3 is TGTGCCAGCAGCTCTCAAAGGACAGAAAACATTCAGTACTTC.

The chain has TRBV7-3 and TRBJ2-1; 7 bases agree with TRBD2. Trimming at V came to 5 bases and at J to 13 bases, leaving 14 bases not matched to a gene. Germline lookup yields CDR1 SGHTA and CDR2 FQGTGA. The CDR3 covers 14 residues. The CDR3 DNA follows: TGTGCCAGCAGCCCCCACCCAAGCGGGGAGAGTCAGTTCTTC. Its protein is CASSPHPSGESQFF.

The rearrangement uses TRBV7-9 and TRBJ1-2; D is perhaps TRBD1 (5 bases). The length of the CDR3 is 13 residues. Trimming removed 5 bases from V and 8 bases from J, with 15 bases in between. CDR1 SEHNR and CDR2 FQNEAQ come from the germline V gene (reference sequence). The CDR3 region has the DNA TGTGCCAGCAGCCTTGGGGCAGGCTGGGGCTACACCTTC. Translated, it gives CASSLGAGWGYTF.

Written as DNA, the CDR3 is TGTGCCAGCAGCACAAGACGTGGGTTCTCTGGAAACACCATATATTTT. It codes for CASSTRRGFSGNTIYF. The J gene is TRBJ1-3, the V gene TRBV9; D is undetermined. The CDR3 is 16 residues long. Between the trimmed V and J ends, which lost 4 bases and 0 bases, there was a span of 14 bases. Germline CDR1 reads SGDLS; CDR2 reads YYNGEE.

Points on this clone: At the DNA level, this CDR3 is encoded by other sequences in the same sample as well. This sequence joins TRBV5-1 and TRBJ2-1; D unresolved. The CDR3 has 12 residues. V was cut by 0 bases and J by 6 bases, with 4 bases left in between. The germline CDR1 and CDR2 sequences are SGHRS and YFSETQ. The CDR3 nucleotides are TGCGCCAGCAGCTTGGGGGGCAATGAGCAGTTCTTC. Its translation is CASSLGGNEQFF.

V gene TRBV28 combines with J gene TRBJ2-6; a weak D match, TRBD1 (6 bases). Trimming removed 5 bases at V and 4 bases at J, with 12 bases between. CDR3 size: 15 residues. CDR1 is MDHEN and CDR2 is SYDVKM in the germline V gene. Written as DNA, the CDR3 is TGTGCCAGCAGTCTCCCAGGGGAAGGGGCCAACGTCCTGACTTTC. It encodes CASSLPGEGANVLTF.

This clone occurred once. The CDR3 region has the DNA TGTGCCAGCAGTTTCGGAGGTATTGCTGAGCAGTTCTTC. Translated: CASSFGGIAEQFF. The chain recombines TRBV28 with TRBJ2-1, with D possibly TRBD2 on 5 matching bases. The CDR3 sequence is 13 residues long. Germline V gene data show CDR1 as MDHEN and CDR2 as SYDVKM. The germline V and J ends were trimmed by 3 bases and 9 bases, with 12 bases remaining between them.

The chain couples TRBV6-5 to TRBJ2-7, with 10 bases identical to TRBD2. V gave up 6 bases and J gave up 2 bases; unmatched junction bases: 4. Per the germline V gene, CDR1 is MNHEY and CDR2 is SVGAGI. The length of the CDR3 is 14 residues. DNA for the CDR3: TGTGCCAGCAGGGGGACTAGCGTAACCTACGAGCAGTACTTC. Translating it yields CASRGTSVTYEQYF.

V and J are TRBV11-2 and TRBJ2-1; no clear D. The V end lost 5 bases, the J end lost 7 bases, and 15 bases lay between the germline ends. Germline V gene lookup returns CDR1 SGHAT and CDR2 FQNNGV. The CDR3 contains 14 residues. The DNA of the CDR3 is TGTGCCAGCAGCCCCCGGGCCCGTCGGAATGAGCAGTTCTTC. Its protein is CASSPRARRNEQFF. Variable domain in full (rest from reference TRBV11-2 and TRBJ2-1): EAGVAQSPRYKIIEKRQSVAFWCNPISGHATLYWYQQILGQGPKLLIQFQNNGVVDDSQLPKDRFSAERLKGVDSTLKIQPAKLEDSAVYLCASSPRARRNEQFFGPGTRLTVL.

This chain connects TRBV7-7 to TRBJ2-2; D tentatively fits TRBD1 or TRBD2 (5 bases each). The length of the CDR3 is 13 residues. Germline assignment: CDR1 SSHAT and CDR2 FNYEAQ (reference sequence). Trimming left V 5 bases short and J 4 bases short, with 8 bases between. For the CDR3, the DNA is TGTGCCAGCAGCCGGGACGGCACCGGGGAGCTGTTTTTT. Its protein product is CASSRDGTGELFF.

This sequence joins TRBV12-5 and TRBJ2-1; 10 bases are shared with TRBD2. The CDR3 extends over 13 amino acids. The V gene end was trimmed by 11 bases and the J gene end by 9 bases; junction bases not matched to a gene: 10. Per the germline V gene, CDR1 is LGHNT and CDR2 is FRNRAP. The DNA for the CDR3 is TGTGCTGGTTCTAGCGGGAGTACCGGTGAGCAGTTCTTC. It yields the protein CAGSSGSTGEQFF.

The gene calls are TRBV29-1 and TRBJ1-1, with 8 positions matching TRBD1. The trim removed 5 bases at V and 5 bases at J, leaving 13 bases unmatched. Per germline, CDR1 SQVTM and CDR2 ANQGSEA. The CDR3 runs to 15 residues. The CDR3 here is CSVLYTGGKGTEAFF. In DNA, the CDR3 is TGCAGCGTTCTCTATACAGGGGGGAAGGGGACTGAAGCTTTCTTT.

This rearrangement joins TRBV30 to TRBJ1-3, with TRBD1 matching over 9 bases. J gave up 2 bases and V 1 base, and 3 bases lay outside the gene matches. Per germline, CDR1 GTSNPN and CDR2 SVGIG (reference sequence). The CDR3 totals 15 residues. CDR3 protein: CAWSAGTGTGNTIYF. The DNA for the CDR3 is TGTGCCTGGAGTGCAGGGACAGGGACTGGAAACACCATATATTTT.

This chain joins TRBV29-1 and TRBJ2-1; 9 positions match TRBD2. Unmatched junction bases numbered 11, after V lost 1 base and J lost 7 bases. The CDR3 is 16 residues long. CDR1 and CDR2 from the germline V gene are SQVTM and ANQGSEA. CDR3: CSVEGMREGHTNEQFF. DNA for the CDR3: TGCAGCGTTGAAGGAATGCGGGAGGGCCACACGAATGAGCAGTTCTTC.

This chain joins TRBV11-3 and TRBJ2-2; D possibly matches TRBD1 or TRBD2 (5 bases each). V lost 5 bases and J 6 bases, leaving 19 bases between the germline ends. This CDR3 is 16 amino acids long. Looked up from germline, CDR1 is SGHNT and CDR2 is YENEEA. CDR3 amino acids: CASSRTGWGFPGELFF. CDR3 nucleotide sequence: TGTGCCAGCAGCCGTACGGGGTGGGGGTTTCCCGGGGAGCTGTTTTTT.